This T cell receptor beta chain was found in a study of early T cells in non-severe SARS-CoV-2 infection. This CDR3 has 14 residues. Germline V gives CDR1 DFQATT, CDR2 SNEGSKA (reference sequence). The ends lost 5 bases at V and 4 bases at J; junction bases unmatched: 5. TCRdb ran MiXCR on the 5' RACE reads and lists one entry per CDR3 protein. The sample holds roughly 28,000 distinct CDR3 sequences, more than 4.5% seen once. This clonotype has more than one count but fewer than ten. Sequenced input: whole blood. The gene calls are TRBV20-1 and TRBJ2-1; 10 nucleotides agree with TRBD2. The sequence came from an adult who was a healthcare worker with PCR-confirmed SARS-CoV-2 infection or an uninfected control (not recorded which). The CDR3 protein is CSARWTSGYNEQFF. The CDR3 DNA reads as TGCAGTGCTCGCTGGACTAGCGGATACAATGAGCAGTTCTTC.